These 22 T cell receptor beta chains were sequenced from one sample in a study of T-cell memory formation after mild COVID-19. TCRdb reprocessed the 5' RACE reads with MiXCR, giving one entry per CDR3 protein. This sample has approximately 250,000 distinct CDR3 sequences; approximately 15% occur once, and the top ten carry about 2%. The sequenced sample consisted of PBMCs or a T cell subset sorted from them (not recorded which). The origin of the receptors is an adult woman who had mild COVID-19 (a few samples of this study predate the infection). Cell type and time point are not known.

This clonotype showed up just a few times. V gene TRBV6-4 combines with J gene TRBJ1-1, with no clear D. The CDR3 is made up of 14 amino acids. In germline, CDR1 is MRHNA, CDR2 SNTAGT. Trimming took 6 bases from V and 2 from J, leaving 13 bases between them. For the CDR3, the DNA is TGTGCCAGCAGCCCCTCCCCGGGAAACACTGAAGCTTTCTTT. It is translated as CASSPSPGNTEAFF.

The chain is built from TRBV3-1 and TRBJ1-2, with D maybe TRBD1 (6 bases). The germline V gene encodes CDR1 LGHDT and CDR2 YNNKEL (reference sequence). The length of the CDR3 is 14 residues. Between the trimmed V and J ends, which lost 5 bases and 8 bases, there was a span of 18 bases. The CDR3 spells CASSLMPGVEGYTF. The CDR3 nucleotides read TGTGCCAGCAGCTTAATGCCAGGGGTGGAGGGCTACACCTTC.

This clonotype was counted between two and nine times. V is TRBV20-1 and J is TRBJ2-6; D ambiguous. Germline CDR1 and CDR2: DFQATT and SNEGSKA (reference sequence). This CDR3 is built from 13 residues. The V end was cut by 8 bases, the J end by 0 bases, with 8 bases between. The chain's CDR3 is CSLEDSGANVLTF. CDR3 sequence (DNA): TGCAGTCTCGAAGACTCTGGGGCCAACGTCCTGACTTTC.

V usage is TRBV5-1 and J usage is TRBJ2-3; maybe TRBD2 (6 bases). V dropped 2 bases and J dropped 4 bases, with 17 bases sitting between them. Germline V lookup: CDR1 SGHRS, CDR2 YFSETQ. The CDR3 totals 16 residues. Here the CDR3 DNA reads TGCGCCAGCAGCTTCCAGACGGGACTTGAATCAGATACGCAGTATTTT. Amino acid sequence: CASSFQTGLESDTQYF.

This rearrangement joins TRBV15 to TRBJ1-1; D gene unclear. Trimming shortened V by 5 bases and J by 1 base, and 20 bases separated the two germline ends. Germline-derived CDR1 and CDR2 are LNHNV and YYDKDF (reference sequence). This CDR3 contains 17 residues. The CDR3 DNA is TGTGCCACCAGCGCAGACCTAGGGTTTCCTCGGAACACTGAAGCTTTCTTT. Protein sequence: CATSADLGFPRNTEAFF.

A few counts support this clonotype. The chain joins TRBV23-1 to TRBJ1-1, with D unclear. TRBV23-1 belongs to the ORF category, with a function that is uncertain. V was pared by 0 bases and J by 0 bases, with 11 bases between. The CDR3 covers 16 residues. This CDR3 is CASSQSVGKMNTEAFF. The DNA for the CDR3 is TGCGCCAGCAGTCAATCGGTCGGTAAAATGAACACTGAAGCTTTCTTT.

V usage is TRBV3-1 and J usage is TRBJ2-7; the match to TRBD2 covers 13 bases. V lost 2 bases to trimming and J lost 0 bases; unmatched junction nucleotides: 4. The CDR3 consists of 17 residues. Germline values: CDR1 LGHDT, CDR2 YNNKEL (reference sequence). In DNA form, the CDR3 reads TGTGCCAGCAGCCAAACGACTAGCGGGAGGAGCTCCTACGAGCAGTACTTC. Translated, it gives CASSQTTSGRSSYEQYF.

Concerning this clonotype: A read error may account for a junction end that differs from germline. The chain carries TRBV30 and TRBJ2-1, with D possibly matching TRBD2 (5 bases). The CDR3 length is 11 residues. The germline gives CDR1 GTSNPN, CDR2 SVGIG (reference sequence). The CDR3 loop reads CAWGVGDEQFF. The DNA for the CDR3 is TGTGCCTGGGGTGTCGGGGATGAGCAGTTCTTC.

This clonotype was counted between two and nine times. This chain links TRBV5-6 with TRBJ1-4; D is unclear. CDR1 SGHDT and CDR2 YYEEEE come from the germline V gene. CDR3 length equals 14 residues. V lost 1 base, J lost 5 bases, and 9 bases lay in between. CDR3 amino acids: CASSLYSLNEKLFF. CDR3 DNA sequence: TGTGCCAGCAGCTTGTACAGCCTGAATGAAAAACTGTTTTTT.

There are many counts of this clonotype. The chain has TRBV29-1 and TRBJ2-3; no definite D call. CDR1 is SQVTM and CDR2 is ANQGSEA in the germline V gene. The CDR3 runs to 11 residues. The V gene lost 7 bases and the J gene lost 0 bases, with 5 bases spanning the gap. DNA of the CDR3: TGCAGCGCAGCTAGCACAGATACGCAGTATTTT. Residues: CSAASTDTQYF.

This clonotype was observed a few times. This chain joins TRBV3-1 and TRBJ2-3, with no clear D. CDR3 length equals 16 residues. Trimming shortened V by 4 bases and J by 2 bases, and 16 bases separated the two germline ends. In germline, CDR1 is LGHDT, CDR2 YNNKEL (reference sequence). DNA of the CDR3: TGTGCCAGCAGCCGAGGTTTCGCCACACTCACAGATACGCAGTATTTT. Amino acids: CASSRGFATLTDTQYF.

In this sample, this clonotype turned up a few times. This chain joins TRBV5-6 and TRBJ2-7, with D perhaps TRBD1 (5 bases). Germline-derived CDR1 and CDR2 are SGHDT and YYEEEE. The CDR3 covers 14 residues. The V gene lost 4 bases and the J gene lost 2 bases, with 13 bases spanning the gap. The CDR3: CASSRWGPAYEQYF. In DNA form, the CDR3 reads TGTGCCAGCAGCCGGTGGGGCCCAGCCTACGAGCAGTACTTC. The variable domain in full, with the rest retrieved from reference TRBV5-6 and TRBJ2-7, is DAGVTQSPTHLIKTRGQQVTLRCSPKSGHDTVSWYQQALGQGPQFIFQYYEEEERQRGNFPDRFSGHQFPNYSSELNVNALLLGDSALYLCASSRWGPAYEQYFGPGTRLTVT.

The chain combines TRBV24-1 with TRBJ2-5; 12 bases are a match to TRBD2. Germline V lookup: CDR1 KGHDR, CDR2 SFDVKD. This CDR3 has 15 amino acids. V dropped 3 bases and J dropped 4; count of bases not matched to a gene: 2. The CDR3 sequence: CATSDQGLAGETQYF. CDR3 nucleotides: TGTGCCACCAGTGATCAGGGACTAGCGGGAGAGACCCAGTACTTC.

This clonotype was recorded a few times. The chain joins TRBV27 to TRBJ2-2; D is uncertain. Trimming removed 0 bases at V and 4 bases at J, with 9 bases between. CDR1 MNHEY and CDR2 SMNVEV come from the germline V gene (reference sequence). This CDR3 has 15 residues. The CDR3 nucleotides are TGTGCCAGCAGTTTATCCCTAGTTGGCACCGGGGAGCTGTTTTTT. Translation: CASSLSLVGTGELFF.

The chain recombines TRBV5-1 with TRBJ2-1; tentative D call: TRBD2 (5 bases). Trimming left V 0 bases short and J 8 bases short, with 12 bases between. Per germline, CDR1 SGHRS and CDR2 YFSETQ. The CDR3 loop spans 14 amino acids. The CDR3 nucleotides are TGCGCCAGCAGCTTGGGAGGACTTGGGGATGAGCAGTTCTTC. The encoded protein is CASSLGGLGDEQFF.

The chain recombines TRBV7-6 with TRBJ2-1, with D perhaps TRBD1 (6 bases). Between the trimmed V and J ends, which lost 4 bases and 7 bases, there was a span of 11 bases. The germline gives CDR1 SGHVS, CDR2 FNYEAQ. This CDR3 has 13 residues. The CDR3 DNA sequence: TGTGCCAGCAGCTCCTACAGGGCGAATGAGCAGTTCTTC. It encodes CASSSYRANEQFF.

The chain has TRBV29-1 and TRBJ2-7, with 10 positions matching TRBD1. Germline loops: CDR1 SQVTM, CDR2 ANQGSEA. The CDR3 extends over 13 amino acids. With V trimmed by 6 bases and J by 2 bases, 4 bases remained unmatched. The CDR3 DNA is TGCAGCGTGACCGGGACAGGGGCCTACGAGCAGTACTTC. This sequence encodes CSVTGTGAYEQYF.

This clonotype has only a few counts. The chain joins TRBV21-1 to TRBJ2-7; the table's TRBD1 call for D was not verified on the DNA. TRBV21-1 corresponds to a pseudogene. There are 16 residues in the CDR3. Here the CDR3 DNA reads TGTGCCAGCAGCAAAAGTTCGGGGACAGGTCCCTACGAGCAGTACTTC. Translation: CASSKSSGTGPYEQYF.

The chain joins TRBV20-1 to TRBJ2-7; a weak D match, TRBD1 (6 bases). There are 18 residues in the CDR3. Deletions cut 4 bases from V and 3 bases from J, with 28 bases between. CDR1 and CDR2 from the germline V gene are DFQATT and SNEGSKA (reference sequence). In DNA, the CDR3 is TGCAGTGCTATATCGGGCAGGCGCCCCAGGGGAAACGGCTACGAGCAGTACTTC. Its protein is CSAISGRRPRGNGYEQYF.

V is TRBV5-4 and J is TRBJ2-2; 8 positions match TRBD1. The CDR3 contains 15 residues. Losses at the gene ends were 6 bases for V and 3 bases for J; bases not matched to a gene: 7. Germline values: CDR1 SGHNT, CDR2 YYREEE (reference sequence). The CDR3 sequence: CASTRQGRDTGELFF. In DNA, the CDR3 is TGTGCCAGCACCAGACAGGGGAGAGACACCGGGGAGCTGTTTTTT.

The chain combines TRBV6-2 or TRBV6-3 with TRBJ1-1, with D perhaps matching TRBD1 (5 bases). Looked up from germline, CDR1 is MNHEY and CDR2 is SVGEGT. The V end was cut by 4 bases, the J end by 6 bases, with 21 bases between. CDR3 length: 16 amino acids. The CDR3 reads CASSLWQVRVTAEAFF. DNA of the CDR3: TGTGCCAGCAGTTTATGGCAAGTCAGGGTGACTGCTGAAGCTTTCTTT.

This clonotype has only a few counts. This chain connects TRBV3-1 to TRBJ2-3; 8 positions match TRBD2. The CDR3 is 16 amino acids. Unmatched junction bases numbered 7, after V lost 3 bases and J lost 2 bases. CDR1 and CDR2 (germline): LGHDT, YNNKEL (reference sequence). The CDR3 reads CASSHHRRGATDTQYF. DNA for the CDR3: TGTGCCAGCAGCCATCACCGGCGGGGGGCCACAGATACGCAGTATTTT.